These T cell receptor beta chains were read from a single sample in a study of shared clonotypes between healthy human individuals. Assay: immunoSEQ multiplex PCR; the TCRdb copy retains only in-frame clones and omits some. The sample has a few million clones, 85% to 95% seen once; the top ten hold about 0.41%. The sample was naive CD4+ T cells from PBMCs. These receptor sequences come from a man in his late teens or twenties in good health. Some clones in this sample may be carry-over from other donors' samples. CDR3s include the opening cysteine and the closing phenylalanine or tryptophan. The D gene is left open where the match is weak. The listing skips clone size in some rows; elsewhere it reads once, few, many or a size class.

>.|TRBV9|TRBJ2-2|.
TGTGCCAGCAGCGTAGACGGGACAATCACCGGGGAGCTGTTTTTT
CASSVDGTITGELFF
>.|TRBV19|TRBJ2-1|.
TGTGCCAGTAGTATTGTGCTAGCGTGGCATGCTGAGCAGTTCTTC
CASSIVLAWHAEQFF
>once|TRBV7-2|TRBJ2-7|TRBD2
TGTGCCAGCAGCTTAGTTTTGGCTAGCGGGAGCAACGAGCAGTACTTC
CASSLVLASGSNEQYF
>.|TRBV7-6|TRBJ1-5|TRBD1
TGTGCCAGCAGCCCCGGGACAGTCTGGAGCAATCAGCCCCAGCATTTT
CASSPGTVWSNQPQHF
>.|TRBV9|TRBJ2-1|TRBD2
TGTGCCAGCAGCCGAGGAACTAGCGGGAGTACCAATGAGCAGTTCTTC
CASSRGTSGSTNEQFF
>.|TRBV5-1|TRBJ2-2|.
TGCGCCAGCAGCATAGGGGGTACGAACACCGGGGAGCTGTTTTTT
CASSIGGTNTGELFF
>.|TRBV2|TRBJ2-1|.
TGTGCCAGCAGTGAATCTTTGCGGGAGCAGTTCTTC
CASSESLREQFF
>once|TRBV11-3|TRBJ2-7|TRBD2
TGTGCCAGCAGCTTAGGGGCTAGCGGGACCAACGAGCAGTACTTC
CASSLGASGTNEQYF
>once|TRBV18|TRBJ2-5|.
TGTGCCAGCTCACCACCCTCCGGAGAGACCCAGTACTTC
CASSPPSGETQYF
>.|TRBV7-3|TRBJ2-2|.
TGTGCCAGCACCGCGGGGACAGCAGACACCGGGGAGCTGTTTTTT
CASTAGTADTGELFF
>.|TRBV7-8|TRBJ1-3|TRBD1
TGTGCCAGCAGCTCAAGACAGGGAGTGGCTGGAAACACCATATATTTT
CASSSRQGVAGNTIYF
>.|TRBV5-1|TRBJ2-2|.
TGCGCCACCAAAAGGGGGGACGAGACTACCGGGGAGCTGTTTTTT
CATKRGDETTGELFF
>.|TRBV27|TRBJ2-7|TRBD1
TGTGCCAGCAGTTTACTAACAGGGGGGCCCTACGAGCAGTACTTC
CASSLLTGGPYEQYF
>once|TRBV9|TRBJ2-1|.
TGTGCCAGCGGAGACGGGACGCTGAATGAGCAGTTCTTC
CASGDGTLNEQFF
>.|TRBV7-3|TRBJ2-1|TRBD2
TGTGCCAGCAGCCAAGGGCCGGGAGGGTCCCACAATGAGCAGTTCTTC
CASSQGPGGSHNEQFF
>.|TRBV28|TRBJ1-5|.
TGTGCCAGCAGTTTAACGGTCGCAGGGAATCAGCCCCAGCATTTT
CASSLTVAGNQPQHF
>.|TRBV9|TRBJ2-5|TRBD2
TGTGCCAGCAGCGTCGAGCGGGACGGGGAGACCCAGTACTTC
CASSVERDGETQYF
>.|TRBV7-8|TRBJ2-2|.
TGTGCCAGCAGCTTCGGACTGGCGTTGAACACCGGGGAGCTGTTTTTT
CASSFGLALNTGELFF
>.|TRBV2|TRBJ2-3|TRBD1
TGTGCCAGCAGGGGGACAGGGCGAGGGTATACGCAGTATTTT
CASRGTGRGYTQYF
>.|TRBV5-4|TRBJ1-4|.
TGTGCCAGCAGCCTCTCGATGGGGAATGAAAAACTGTTTTTT
CASSLSMGNEKLFF
>.|TRBV5-1|TRBJ2-2|.
TGCGCCAGCAGAATGGTGGGACATTACACCGGGGAGCTGTTTTTT
CASRMVGHYTGELFF
>.|TRBV6-5|TRBJ2-3|.
TGTGCCAGCAGTTACGGACTGGGGAGGACGCAGTATTTT
CASSYGLGRTQYF
>.|TRBV9|TRBJ2-3|.
TGTGCCAGCAGCGTAGAGGGATTAACAGATACGCAGTATTTT
CASSVEGLTDTQYF
>.|TRBV13|TRBJ1-2|.
TGTGCCAGCAGCCCGGGGCTAGCGCGTGGCTACACCTTC
CASSPGLARGYTF
>.|TRBV6-1|TRBJ2-7|.
TGTGCCAGCAGTGAATTGGGTATCACCGCCTACGAGCAGTACTTC
CASSELGITAYEQYF
>.|TRBV5-4|TRBJ2-1|.
TGTGCCAGCAGCTTGGGACCGGGACTGCAGTTCTTC
CASSLGPGLQFF
>few|TRBV5-1|TRBJ2-7|TRBD1
TGCGCCAGCAGCCGGGACAGGGCCTACGAGCAGTACTTC
CASSRDRAYEQYF
>.|TRBV5-1|TRBJ1-4|.
TGCGCCAGCAGCTTGCTTGGGGGCGGCGAAAAACTGTTTTTT
CASSLLGGGEKLFF
>.|TRBV18|TRBJ1-4|.
TGTGCCAGCTCACTCAGGGATGGTGAAAAACTGTTTTTT
CASSLRDGEKLFF
>.|TRBV30|TRBJ1-5|.
TGTGCCTGGAGTGAAGGGAGTGCTCAGCCCCAGCATTTT
CAWSEGSAQPQHF
>.|TRBV5-8|TRBJ2-7|.
TGTGCCAGCAGCTCAAGAAGACTTTACAGGGACCAATCCTACGAGCAGTACTTC
CASSSRRLYRDQSYEQYF
>.|TRBV28|TRBJ2-2|.
TGTGCCAGCAGTTCTTCCGGGGGTTTCACCGGGGAGCTGTTTTTT
CASSSSGGFTGELFF
>.|TRBV5-1|TRBJ2-1|.
TGCGCCAGCAGCTTGATCTCCGGGACAACTCGGGTTGGATCCTACAATGAGCAGTTCTTC
CASSLISGTTRVGSYNEQFF
>.|TRBV5-4|TRBJ2-5|.
TGTGCCAGCAGCCTCGGGGGGCTGAAAGAGACCCAGTACTTC
CASSLGGLKETQYF
>once|TRBV5-1|TRBJ2-7|TRBD1
TGCGCCAGCAGCTTGGACGGGACAGGGCCCTACGAGCAGTACTTC
CASSLDGTGPYEQYF
>.|TRBV11-2|TRBJ2-7|.
TGTGCCAGCAGCTCAATATCAGGGTCAGGCTACGAGCAGTACTTC
CASSSISGSGYEQYF
>.|TRBV2|TRBJ1-5|.
TGTGCCAGCAGTGATGGCAATCAGCCCCAGCATTTT
CASSDGNQPQHF
>.|TRBV7-2|TRBJ2-1|TRBD1
TGTGCCAGCAGCTTACTACAGGGGGTACTTGAGCAGTTCTTC
CASSLLQGVLEQFF
>once|TRBV10-1|TRBJ2-7|TRBD1
TGCGCCGGTTTTACCCGGGACAGGGGGGACGAGCAGTACTTC
CAGFTRDRGDEQYF
>.|TRBV5-1|TRBJ2-7|.
TGCGCCAGCAGCGCGGGACCCCCCCCAGACGAGCAGTACTTC
CASSAGPPPDEQYF
>.|TRBV28|TRBJ2-7|.
TGTGCCAGCAGTTTGGCTGGGGGGAGCAACGAGCAGTACTTC
CASSLAGGSNEQYF
>few|TRBV30|TRBJ2-2|.
TGTGCCTGGATAAGGTCGTTTTCCGGGGAGCTGTTTTTT
CAWIRSFSGELFF
>.|TRBV5-6|TRBJ1-4|.
TGTGCCAGCAGCTCGGGGGGCAGACCTGAAAAACTGTTTTTT
CASSSGGRPEKLFF
>.|TRBV21-1|TRBJ1-2|.
TGTGCCAGCAGCCCCCCTGGAAGTTCCACTATTTATGGCTACACCTTC
CASSPPGSSTIYGYTF
>.|TRBV28|TRBJ1-6|.
TGTGCCAGCAGCCGCTTTACAGGGTTTGATAATTCACCCCTCCACTTT
CASSRFTGFDNSPLHF
>.|TRBV15|TRBJ1-2|TRBD1
TGTGCCACCAGCAGAGCAGGGGGAGGAAGCTATGGCTACACCTTC
CATSRAGGGSYGYTF
>few|TRBV30|TRBJ1-1|TRBD1
TGTGCCTGGAGTGAGGCAGGGGGCATGAACACTGAAGCTTTCTTT
CAWSEAGGMNTEAFF